This T cell receptor (beta chain) was recorded in a study of OX40 agonist ivuxolimab in advanced cancers. Study summary: An agonistic human IgG2 monoclonal antibody against OX40 (CD134) was given.

About this clone itself: Its target is not known.

The J segment lost 3 bases and the V segment lost 5 bases, leaving 6 bases of the junction unmatched. The CDR3 extends over 16 amino acids. The germline gives CDR1 SEHNR, CDR2 FQNEAQ (reference sequence). Some clones are missing from TCRdb's copy, which holds only in-frame ones; the method was immunoSEQ multiplex PCR. The sample shows 40,000 to 60,000 clones, around nine tenths of them seen only once. Study-wide findings and caveats: What antigens the expanded peripheral T cells recognized was never established.

Baseline was the first blood sampling point, followed by cycle 4 day 1 and cycle 7 day 1. The source material was CD4+ or CD8+ T cells sorted from blood, sampled in a trial of the OX40 agonist ivuxolimab. The chain combines TRBV7-9 with TRBJ2-5; 13 nucleotides align to TRBD2. The clonotype comes from an adult with an advanced solid tumor such as melanoma, head and neck, liver or kidney cancer. CDR3: CASSITSGGDEETQYF. CDR3 sequence (DNA): TGTGCCAGCAGCATCACTAGCGGGGGGGACGAAGAGACCCAGTACTTC.